A single sample is the source of the 5 T cell receptor beta chains below, sequenced in a study of T cell clonality in common variable immunodeficiency. Study-level results: Common variable immunodeficiency TCR beta sequences reportedly had fewer deletions and N-nucleotide insertions.

Their recognized antigens are unknown. Generated by immunoSEQ multiplex PCR, the TCRdb table keeps only in-frame clones and is missing some. This repertoire holds some 9,700 clones, and none appear only once. The sample was peripheral blood mononuclear cells. Receptors were obtained from a human donor with common variable immunodeficiency.

This clone has a count of ten or more. Read data end 3 residues before the CDR3 end; the end is taken from the germline J gene. The chain has TRBV20-1 and TRBJ2-1, with a tentative D call TRBD1 (6 bases). The V gene's germline CDR1 is DFQATT and CDR2 SNEGSKA (reference sequence). Trimming left V 1 base short and J 9 bases short, with 10 bases between. This CDR3 region has 12 residues. This CDR3 reads CSARVRDTEQFF. The part of the CDR3 DNA that was read is TGCAGTGCTAGAGTAAGGGACACTGAG.

Points on this clone: The CDR3 goes on 3 residues after the read ends, and that part is filled in from the germline J gene. The genes are TRBV19 and TRBJ1-6; 9 bases are a match to TRBD1. Germline-derived CDR1 and CDR2 are LNHDA and SQIVND (reference sequence). The CDR3 is made up of 15 amino acids. This CDR3 is CASSIGGQGLSTLHF. The sequenced part of the CDR3 DNA is TGTGCCAGTAGTATCGGGGGACAGGGATTGTCAACC.

This clone was detected only a few times. With the read ending 3 residues before the CDR3 end, the germline J gene is used to fill in that end. V and J are TRBV10-1 and TRBJ2-5; TRBD1 aligns across 11 bases. The CDR3 spans 16 residues. Germline values: CDR1 WNHNN, CDR2 SYGVQD (reference sequence). The V and J ends lost 5 bases and 4 bases, in that order; junction bases with no gene match: 9. This CDR3 is CASSRTGGGSRETQYF. The CDR3 bases that were read are TGCGCCAGCAGTAGGACAGGGGGCGGTTCGCGAGAGACC.

This clone was seen at least ten times. The CDR3 end is not reached by the read, which stops 3 residues before it; the germline J gene fills it in. The rearrangement links TRBV5-1 to TRBJ2-2; TRBD2 matches 9 bases. Trimming cost V 1 base and J 5 bases; bases outside gene matches: 15. The germline V gene encodes CDR1 SGHRS and CDR2 YFSETQ. The CDR3 has 19 residues. The CDR3: CASSLTSVAGAVRTGELFF. CDR3 DNA, as far as it was read: TGCGCCAGCAGCTTGACCAGTGTAGCGGGAGCTGTTAGGACCGGGGAG.

This clone was detected only a few times. This likely reflects a read error, since a far larger clone is one base away. In the same sample, other DNA sequences code for this CDR3. The CDR3: CASSPLLLSYEQYF. The sequenced part of the CDR3 DNA is TGTGCCAGTAGTCCTCTACTGCTCTCCTACGAG. The rearrangement joins TRBV19 to TRBJ2-7, with D hard to call. Read data end 3 residues before the CDR3 end; the end is taken from the germline J gene. This CDR3 has 14 residues. V was shortened by 5 bases and J by 0 bases, with 11 bases between the two germline ends. CDR1 is LNHDA, CDR2 SQIVND, per germline (reference sequence). Based on the CDR3 plus reference TRBV19 and TRBJ2-7, the full variable domain is DGGITQSPKYLFRKEGQNVTLSCEQNLNHDAMYWYRQDPGQGLRLIYYSQIVNDFQKGDIAEGYSVSREKKESFPLTVTSAQKNPTAFYLCASSPLLLSYEQYFGPGTRLTVT.